This T cell receptor beta chain was documented in a study of T cell responses to AZD1222 COVID-19 vaccine. Whole-study results and caveats: Sampling captured repertoires only after the peak T cell response.

Sequencing used immunoSEQ multiplex PCR; TCRdb keeps in-frame clones, though not all of them. The sample records over 150,000 clones, just over 90% being singletons. As to this clone: Its specificity is unknown.

The ends were cut back, 8 bases at V and 5 bases at J, with 16 bases in the middle. This CDR3 is built from 13 residues. CDR1 is MNHEY and CDR2 is SVGAGI in the germline V gene. The chain joins TRBV6-5 to TRBJ2-7; maybe TRBD1 (6 bases). The receptor comes from an adult in good health. Specimen: peripheral blood, collected on day 0 of MenACWY control vaccination. This CDR3 reads CASRIFRGHEQYF. The CDR3 DNA reads as TGTGCCAGCCGAATATTCAGGGGCCACGAGCAGTACTTC.